The 21 T cell receptor beta chains presented below share a single source sample, sequenced in a study of cytomegalovirus exposure and HLA in healthy donors (dated by TCRdb to 2015 to 2018). The library came from the immunoSEQ multiplex PCR assay. The multiplex PCR relied on a mix of 60 forward primers for TCR Vbeta segments and 13 reverse primers for TCR Jbeta segments. The source is immuneACCESS, and TCRdb retained only in-frame sequences with V and J called. Part of the clones is not carried over; for the studies checked, unresolved V genes explain less than half of this, and the remainder is unexplained. The sample has roughly 260,000 clones on record, approximately 84% of them singletons. The ten largest clones represent approximately 2% of the sample. Sequenced sample: PBMCs. These receptors were obtained from a woman between 40 and 50 years old in good health and CMV-seropositive.

This clone has just a few counts. The chain couples TRBV19 to TRBJ1-6; D possibly corresponds to TRBD1 (6 bases). Germline CDR1 is LNHDA and CDR2 is SQIVND (reference sequence). The CDR3 is 14 amino acids. The V and J ends lost 5 bases and 9 bases respectively, with 14 bases between them. The CDR3 is CASSFRDNSSPLHF. The CDR3 nucleotides read TGTGCCAGTAGTTTTCGGGACAATTCTTCACCCCTCCACTTT.

The rearrangement uses TRBV15 and TRBJ2-3; TRBD2 matches at 9 bases. This CDR3 region has 16 residues. The V gene's germline CDR1 is LNHNV and CDR2 YYDKDF (reference sequence). V dropped 1 base and J dropped 3; count of bases not matched to a gene: 5. The CDR3 sequence is CATSRGEAGGTDTQYF. The CDR3 DNA reads TGTGCCACCAGCAGAGGGGAAGCGGGAGGTACAGATACGCAGTATTTT.

V usage is TRBV4-2 and J usage is TRBJ2-1, with 9 nucleotides matching TRBD1. The J segment lost 9 bases and the V segment lost 4 bases, leaving 10 bases of the junction unmatched. This CDR3 spans 15 amino acids. Germline V gene data show CDR1 as LGHNA and CDR2 as YNFKEQ. In nucleotides, the CDR3 is TGTGCCAGCAGCCGAACCGGGACAGGGCGGATTGAGCAGTTCTTC. Translation: CASSRTGTGRIEQFF.

The CDR3 coding sequence is TGTGCTAGTGGTTCGCCGGGAGATACGCAGTATTTT. This gives the protein CASGSPGDTQYF. The rearrangement joins TRBV12-5 to TRBJ2-3; D remains unclear. The CDR3 runs 12 residues. V gave up 4 bases and J gave up 5 bases, with 7 bases separating them. The germline V gene encodes CDR1 LGHNT and CDR2 FRNRAP.

The genes are TRBV27 and TRBJ1-1, with D perhaps matching TRBD1 (5 bases). The CDR3 runs 13 residues. Germline V gives CDR1 MNHEY, CDR2 SMNVEV (reference sequence). With 4 bases removed from V and 11 bases from J, the gap between germline ends came to 17 bases. The CDR3 here is CASSSWGGRNAFF. In DNA form, the CDR3 reads TGTGCCAGCAGTTCCTGGGGGGGGAGGAATGCTTTCTTT.

This chain joins TRBV5-4 and TRBJ2-2, with a possible D match to TRBD1 (5 bases). The length of the CDR3 is 15 residues. V shed 4 bases and J shed 5 bases, with 15 bases lying between them. The germline V gene encodes CDR1 SGHNT and CDR2 YYREEE (reference sequence). Here the CDR3 DNA reads TGTGCCAGCAGCCTGGACATAGCCGGAACCGGGGAGCTGTTTTTT. The encoded protein is CASSLDIAGTGELFF. The full variable domain, in which reference TRBV5-4 and TRBJ2-2 provide the parts outside the CDR3, is ETGVTQSPTHLIKTRGQQVTLRCSSQSGHNTVSWYQQALGQGPQFIFQYYREEENGRGNFPPRFSGLQFPNYSSELNVNALELDDSALYLCASSLDIAGTGELFFGEGSRLTVL.

The genes are TRBV19 and TRBJ1-2, with D hard to call. Trimming pared 0 bases from V and 0 bases from J, leaving 11 bases between. The CDR3 extends over 16 amino acids. Germline CDR1 and CDR2: LNHDA and SQIVND (reference sequence). CDR3 loop: CASSIDRGGSNYGYTF. Written as DNA, the CDR3 is TGTGCCAGTAGTATAGATCGAGGAGGGTCTAACTATGGCTACACCTTC.

V is TRBV30 and J is TRBJ2-7; 8 nucleotides match TRBD1. This CDR3 region has 15 residues. CDR1 is GTSNPN, CDR2 SVGIG, per germline (reference sequence). The trim removed 4 bases at V and 5 bases at J, leaving 13 bases unmatched. CDR3 amino acids: CAWNPKDRVRDEQYF. CDR3 DNA: TGTGCCTGGAATCCTAAGGACAGGGTAAGGGACGAGCAGTACTTC.

This clone was seen only once. The rearrangement uses TRBV4-1 and TRBJ2-6, with no clear D. V was pared by 0 bases and J by 0 bases, with 12 bases between. The CDR3 sequence is 18 residues long. Germline CDR1 MGHRA, CDR2 YSYEKL. This chain's CDR3 is CASSQETPHSSGANVLTF. The CDR3 DNA reads TGCGCCAGCAGCCAAGAGACCCCACACAGCTCTGGGGCCAACGTCCTGACTTTC.

The chain links TRBV4-3 to TRBJ2-7; unclear D gene. CDR1 and CDR2 from the germline V gene are LGHNA and YSLEER. This CDR3 has 16 amino acids. The V and J ends lost 0 bases and 5 bases respectively, with 17 bases between them. The CDR3 nucleotides read TGCGCCAGCAGCCAAGACATTTGGCTGAGCAGGAACGAGCAGTACTTC. It is translated as CASSQDIWLSRNEQYF.

The chain links TRBV10-3 to TRBJ2-7; no definite D call. The V and J ends lost 4 bases and 4 bases respectively, with 5 bases between them. This CDR3 region has 11 residues. The germline V gene encodes CDR1 ENHRY and CDR2 SYGVKD. In DNA form, the CDR3 reads TGTGCCATCAGTGGAGTTTACGAGCAGTACTTC. It codes for CAISGVYEQYF.

The chain is built from TRBV7-8 and TRBJ1-1; no reliable D call. Germline values: CDR1 SGHVS, CDR2 FQNEAQ. V was cut by 5 bases and J by 7 bases, with 8 bases left in between. This CDR3 spans 11 amino acids. The CDR3 coding sequence is TGTGCCAGCAGCCAAACAGTTGAAGCTTTCTTT. It yields the protein CASSQTVEAFF.

In this sample, this clone turned up once. The rearrangement links TRBV4-3 to TRBJ1-1; D gene unclear. Between the trimmed V and J ends, which lost 4 bases and 2 bases, there was a span of 8 bases. Germline V gene sequence: CDR1 LGHNA, CDR2 YSLEER. The CDR3 runs to 13 residues. DNA for the CDR3: TGCGCCAGCAGCCTAACAGCAAACACTGAAGCTTTCTTT. Amino acid sequence: CASSLTANTEAFF.

V and J are TRBV29-1 and TRBJ1-3; D gene unclear. The CDR3 is 11 amino acids. The germline CDR1 and CDR2 sequences are SQVTM and ANQGSEA. V lost 6 bases to trimming and J lost 9 bases, with 12 bases between them. The CDR3 protein is CSVPGVGTIYF. CDR3 nucleotides: TGCAGCGTCCCCGGGGTCGGCACCATATATTTT.

The chain recombines TRBV6-5 with TRBJ2-2; perhaps TRBD1 as D (5 bases). The CDR3 consists of 14 residues. Trimming cost V 6 bases and J 6 bases, with 14 bases left between them. CDR1 is MNHEY, CDR2 SVGAGI, per germline. CDR3 amino acids: CASSEKWGAGELFF. The CDR3 DNA reads as TGTGCCAGCAGCGAAAAGTGGGGCGCCGGGGAGCTGTTTTTT.

The chain joins TRBV28 to TRBJ2-7, with TRBD1 as a possible D gene (6 bases). The CDR3 loop spans 14 amino acids. CDR1 and CDR2 (germline): MDHEN, SYDVKM. V was clipped by 6 bases and J by 1 base, with 13 bases between them. The CDR3 DNA reads TGTGCCAGCAGCACGCGGACAGTATCCTACGAGCAGTACTTC. Residues: CASSTRTVSYEQYF.

In the case of this clone: Other DNA sequences in the same sample also yield this CDR3. This chain connects TRBV28 to TRBJ1-1; D gene unclear. The germline gives CDR1 MDHEN, CDR2 SYDVKM. Deletions cut 2 bases from V and 1 base from J, with 5 bases between. The CDR3 is 13 residues long. The DNA for the CDR3 is TGTGCCAGCAGTTTACCGGGGAACACTGAAGCTTTCTTT. Its protein is CASSLPGNTEAFF.

The rearrangement joins TRBV6-1 to TRBJ2-7; 9 bases align to TRBD1. CDR3 length equals 14 residues. The V and J ends lost 3 bases and 7 bases, in that order; junction bases with no gene match: 7. Germline lookup yields CDR1 MNHNS and CDR2 SASEGT. The CDR3 reads CASSENRGLGEQYF. CDR3 nucleotides: TGTGCCAGCAGTGAGAACAGGGGGCTTGGTGAGCAGTACTTC.

In its sample, this clone was seen a few times. The chain combines TRBV11-3 with TRBJ2-1; 8 positions agree with TRBD1. The ends lost 4 bases at V and 7 bases at J; junction bases unmatched: 6. This CDR3 region has 14 residues. Germline V gene lookup returns CDR1 SGHNT and CDR2 YENEEA. The CDR3 region is CASSSRTGKNEQFF. In DNA, the CDR3 is TGTGCCAGCAGCTCGCGGACAGGGAAAAATGAGCAGTTCTTC.

The V gene is TRBV30, the J gene TRBJ2-7; 7 positions agree with TRBD2. There are 15 residues in the CDR3. Germline assignment: CDR1 GTSNPN and CDR2 SVGIG (reference sequence). Trimming removed 4 bases from V and 2 bases from J; junction bases left unmatched: 11. For the CDR3, the DNA is TGTGCCTGGACCCCACAGCGGGCGGGGGCCTACGAGCAGTACTTC. It translates to CAWTPQRAGAYEQYF. Drawing the rest from reference TRBV30 and TRBJ2-7, the complete variable domain is SQTIHQWPATLVQPVGSPLSLECTVEGTSNPNLYWYRQAAGRGLQLLFYSVGIGQISSEVPQNLSASRPQDRQFILSSKKLLLSDSGFYLCAWTPQRAGAYEQYFGPGTRLTVT.

The chain has TRBV14 and TRBJ1-6, with TRBD1 matching over 9 bases. Unmatched junction bases numbered 4, after V lost 0 bases and J lost 10 bases. Germline V CDR1 and CDR2: SGHDN, FVKESK. The CDR3 sequence is 15 residues long. The CDR3 spells CASSQEGTGISPLHF. DNA of the CDR3: TGTGCCAGCAGCCAAGAAGGGACAGGGATATCACCCCTCCACTTT.